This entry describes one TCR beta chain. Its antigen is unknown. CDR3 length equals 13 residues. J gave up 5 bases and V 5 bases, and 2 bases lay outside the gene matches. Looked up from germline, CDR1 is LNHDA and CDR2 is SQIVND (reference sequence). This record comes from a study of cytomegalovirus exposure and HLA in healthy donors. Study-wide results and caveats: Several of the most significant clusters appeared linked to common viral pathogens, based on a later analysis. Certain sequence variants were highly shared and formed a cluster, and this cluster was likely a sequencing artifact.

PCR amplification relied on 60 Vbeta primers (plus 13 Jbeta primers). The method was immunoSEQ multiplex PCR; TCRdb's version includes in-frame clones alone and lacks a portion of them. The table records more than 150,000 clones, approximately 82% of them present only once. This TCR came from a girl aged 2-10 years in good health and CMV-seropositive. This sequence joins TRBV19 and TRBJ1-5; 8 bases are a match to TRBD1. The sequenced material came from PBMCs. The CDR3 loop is CASSVQGDQPQHF. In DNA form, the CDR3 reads TGTGCCAGTAGTGTACAGGGGGATCAGCCCCAGCATTTT.